A single sample is the source of the 7 T cell receptor beta chains below, sequenced in a study of blood T cell repertoires in COVID-19 (dated by TCRdb to about 2020). Library preparation was by the immunoSEQ multiplex PCR assay. The table was pulled from immuneACCESS by TCRdb, which kept in-frame rearrangements only. Such tables lose some clones; where checked, under half of the loss comes from unresolved V genes, and the rest has no known cause. Present in this sample are 400,000 to 450,000 clones, approximately 90% of which were seen just once. The ten largest clonotypes hold around 12% of the sample. The sequenced sample consisted of peripheral blood. The receptors were gathered from a woman between 45 and 60 years old with COVID-19, enrolled during active disease.

The chain combines TRBV5-1 with TRBJ1-1, with 9 positions matching TRBD1. V was pared by 2 bases and J by 5 bases, with 7 bases of the junction left unmatched. The CDR3 has 15 residues. CDR1 and CDR2 (germline): SGHRS, YFSETQ. The CDR3 spells CASSLTGGRGTEAFF. Written as DNA, the CDR3 is TGCGCCAGCAGCTTAACAGGGGGCCGAGGGACTGAAGCTTTCTTT.

The V call is TRBV24-1, the J call TRBJ1-2, with a tentative D call TRBD1 (5 bases). With 2 bases removed from V and 4 bases from J, the gap between germline ends came to 16 bases. Germline V CDR1 and CDR2: KGHDR, SFDVKD. The CDR3 covers 16 residues. This CDR3 reads CATSDSREEPSYGYTF. The CDR3 bases are TGTGCCACCAGTGATTCCAGGGAAGAGCCTTCCTATGGCTACACCTTC.

The rearrangement uses TRBV27 and TRBJ2-7, with 10 bases identical to TRBD2. The CDR3 consists of 14 residues. Trimming at V came to 3 bases and at J to 1 base, leaving 0 bases not matched to a gene. Germline-derived CDR1 and CDR2 are MNHEY and SMNVEV (reference sequence). The CDR3 region is CASSLGLASYEQYF. The CDR3 DNA reads as TGTGCCAGCAGTTTGGGACTAGCGTCCTACGAGCAGTACTTC.

This CDR3 is CATSDRTIGQSGYNEQFF. The CDR3 nucleotides read TGTGCCACCAGTGACCGCACTATCGGGCAATCGGGGTACAATGAGCAGTTCTTC. This rearrangement joins TRBV24-1 to TRBJ2-1, with D possibly being TRBD2 (5 bases). Trimming removed 4 bases from V and 4 bases from J, with 22 bases in between. The CDR3 covers 18 residues. Germline loops: CDR1 KGHDR, CDR2 SFDVKD.

This clone was seen only once. This rearrangement joins TRBV2 to TRBJ2-1; TRBD1 matches at 10 bases. The V and J ends lost 5 bases and 5 bases, in that order; junction bases with no gene match: 3. The CDR3 totals 14 residues. CDR1 and CDR2 (germline): SNHLY, FYNNEI. The CDR3 spells CASSSDRGDNEQFF. As DNA, the CDR3 is TGTGCCAGCAGTTCGGACAGGGGGGACAATGAGCAGTTCTTC.

The genes are TRBV19 and TRBJ1-2; 8 bases line up with TRBD1. Trimming removed 8 bases from V and 4 bases from J; junction bases left unmatched: 3. CDR1 is LNHDA and CDR2 is SQIVND in the germline V gene (reference sequence). The CDR3 is made up of 12 amino acids. CDR3 protein: CASSQGGYGYTF. The CDR3 bases are TGTGCCAGTTCACAGGGGGGCTATGGCTACACCTTC.

This sequence joins TRBV6-6 and TRBJ2-7; D unresolved. Germline CDR1 is MNHNY and CDR2 is SVGAGI (reference sequence). Trimming removed 5 bases from V and 1 base from J, with 15 bases in between. CDR3 size: 15 residues. CDR3 sequence (DNA): TGTGCCAGCAGTCCATTATCGACTGGATCCTACGAGCAGTACTTC. Translated, it gives CASSPLSTGSYEQYF.